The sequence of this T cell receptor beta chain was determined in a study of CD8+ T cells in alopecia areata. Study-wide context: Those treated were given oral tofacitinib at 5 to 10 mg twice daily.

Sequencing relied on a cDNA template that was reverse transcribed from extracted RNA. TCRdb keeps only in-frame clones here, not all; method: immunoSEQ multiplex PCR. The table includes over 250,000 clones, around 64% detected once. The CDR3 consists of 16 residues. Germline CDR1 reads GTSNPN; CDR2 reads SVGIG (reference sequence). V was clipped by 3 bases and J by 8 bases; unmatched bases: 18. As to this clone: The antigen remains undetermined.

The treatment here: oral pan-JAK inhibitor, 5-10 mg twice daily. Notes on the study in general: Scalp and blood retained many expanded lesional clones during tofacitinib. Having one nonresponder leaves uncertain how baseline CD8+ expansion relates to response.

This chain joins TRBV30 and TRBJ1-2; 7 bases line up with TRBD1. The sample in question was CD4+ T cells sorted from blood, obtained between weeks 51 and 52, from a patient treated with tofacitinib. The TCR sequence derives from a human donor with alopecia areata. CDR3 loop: CAWRDLRNRGDGGYTF. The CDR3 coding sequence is TGTGCCTGGAGGGACCTTAGGAACAGGGGAGACGGCGGCTACACCTTC.